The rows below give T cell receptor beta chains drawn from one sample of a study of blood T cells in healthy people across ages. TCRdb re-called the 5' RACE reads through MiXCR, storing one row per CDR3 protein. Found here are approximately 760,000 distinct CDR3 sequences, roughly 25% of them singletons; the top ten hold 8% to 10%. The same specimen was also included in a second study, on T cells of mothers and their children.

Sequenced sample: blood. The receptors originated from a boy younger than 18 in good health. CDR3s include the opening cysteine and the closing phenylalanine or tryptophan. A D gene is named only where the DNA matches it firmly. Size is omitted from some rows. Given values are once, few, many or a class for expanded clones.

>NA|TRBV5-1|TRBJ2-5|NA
TGCGCCAGCAGCCAGGACAGTGCGGGGACCCAGTACTTC
CASSQDSAGTQYF
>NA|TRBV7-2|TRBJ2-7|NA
TGTGCCAGCAGCTTAGGACATAGCCAAACCTACGAGCAGTACTTC
CASSLGHSQTYEQYF
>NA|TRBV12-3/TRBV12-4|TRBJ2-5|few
TGTGCCAGCAGTTTAGTGGACAGAGTTGAGACCCAGTACTTC
CASSLVDRVETQYF
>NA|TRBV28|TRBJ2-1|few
TGTGCCACCCAGGGGAGCTCCTACAATGAGCAGTTCTTC
CATQGSSYNEQFF
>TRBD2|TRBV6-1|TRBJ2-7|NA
TGTGCCAGCAGTGAATGGAGGACTAGCGGATACTACGAGCAGTACTTC
CASSEWRTSGYYEQYF
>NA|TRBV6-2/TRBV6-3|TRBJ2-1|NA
TGTGCCAGCTACGACGACCGTCTAGGGCGGTTTGGGGATGAGCAGTTCTTC
CASYDDRLGRFGDEQFF
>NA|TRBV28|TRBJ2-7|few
TGTGCCAGCAGTTTAAGATTAGGGGGCGAGCAGTACTTC
CASSLRLGGEQYF
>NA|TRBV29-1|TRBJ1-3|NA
TGCAGCGTTACGTTGCCAGGATATGGAAACACCATATATTTT
CSVTLPGYGNTIYF
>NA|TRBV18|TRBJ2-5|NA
TGTGCCAGCTCACCGGCGGTCCAGCTCAGGGCTGCATTAGGAGAGACCCAGTACTTC
CASSPAVQLRAALGETQYF
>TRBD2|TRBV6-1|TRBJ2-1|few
TGTGCCAGCTTGGCGGGAGTGCATGAGCAGTTCTTC
CASLAGVHEQFF
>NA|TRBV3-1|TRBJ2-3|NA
TGTGCCAGCAGCCAAGATTTACCCGCCAGCGCGGGAGATACGCAGTATTTT
CASSQDLPASAGDTQYF
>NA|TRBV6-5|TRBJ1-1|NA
TGTGCCAGCAGTATTGGGACGGAAGCTTTCTTT
CASSIGTEAFF
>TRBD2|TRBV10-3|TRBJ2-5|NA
TGTGCCATCAGTGAGTCTCGAGCGGGGGACCAAGAGACCCAGTACTTC
CAISESRAGDQETQYF
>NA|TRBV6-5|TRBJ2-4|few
TGTGCCAGCAGTCCAATAGCCAAAAACATTCAGTACTTC
CASSPIAKNIQYF
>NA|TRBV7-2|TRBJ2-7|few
TGTGCCAGCAGCTCACAAAAATATTACGAGCAGTACTTC
CASSSQKYYEQYF
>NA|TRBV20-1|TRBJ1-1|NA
TGCAGTGCCAGGGGAGCTTTCTTT
CSARGAFF
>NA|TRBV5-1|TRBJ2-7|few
TGCGCCAGCAGCCCCCTGACTAGGGCGGTCCCCTACGAGCAGTACTTC
CASSPLTRAVPYEQYF
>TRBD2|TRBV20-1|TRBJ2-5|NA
TGCAGTGCCGAGAAGAGTGCGGGAGTGGAGACCCAGTACTTC
CSAEKSAGVETQYF
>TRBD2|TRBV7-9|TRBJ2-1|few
TGTGCCAGCAGCCCTCCTCGGGGGGGCTCCTACAATGAGCAGTTCTTC
CASSPPRGGSYNEQFF
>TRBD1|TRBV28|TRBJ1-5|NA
TGTGCCAGCAGCCTATACAGGGGTCTCGGTCAGCCCCAGCATTTT
CASSLYRGLGQPQHF
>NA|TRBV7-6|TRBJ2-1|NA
TGTGCCAGCAGCTTAGCGGGGCGAGGTAATGAGCAGTTCTTC
CASSLAGRGNEQFF
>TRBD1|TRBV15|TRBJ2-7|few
TGTGCCACCAGCGAATATGGGACAGGGAATCCCTACGAGCAGTACTTC
CATSEYGTGNPYEQYF
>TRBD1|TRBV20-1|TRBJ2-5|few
TGCAGTGCAAGGACAGGGCGAGAGACCCAGTACTTC
CSARTGRETQYF
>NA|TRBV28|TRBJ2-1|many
TGTGCCAGCAGTTCAGAAACCAGGGTTGAGCAGTTCTTC
CASSSETRVEQFF
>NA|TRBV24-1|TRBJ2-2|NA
TGTGCCACCAGTGATTTAGCCAGCTTCGGGGAGCTGTTTTTT
CATSDLASFGELFF
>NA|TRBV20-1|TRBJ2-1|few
TGCAGTGCTAGAGATCTACGACCGAATGAGCAGTTCTTC
CSARDLRPNEQFF
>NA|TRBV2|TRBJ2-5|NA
TGTGCCAGCAGTGAAGGGGGGCTAAGGCAAGAGACCCAGTACTTC
CASSEGGLRQETQYF
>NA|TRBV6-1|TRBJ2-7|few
TGTGCCAGCAGTGAAGAGCCCCGCAGCTCCTACGAGCAGTACTTC
CASSEEPRSSYEQYF
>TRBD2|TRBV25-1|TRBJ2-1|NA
TGTGCCAGCAGTGTTTGGGGGACTAGCGGGAGTAATGAGCAGTTCTTC
CASSVWGTSGSNEQFF
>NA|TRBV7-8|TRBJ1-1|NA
TGTGCCAGCACACCACGGGAGGTTCGTATCACTGAAGCTTTCTTT
CASTPREVRITEAFF
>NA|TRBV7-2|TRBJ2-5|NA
TGTGCCAGCAGCTTATCGGGCCCCTCAGAGACCCAGTACTTC
CASSLSGPSETQYF
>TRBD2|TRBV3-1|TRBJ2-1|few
TGTGCCAGCAGCCGACTAGCGGGAGTTGGTAATGAGCAGTTCTTC
CASSRLAGVGNEQFF
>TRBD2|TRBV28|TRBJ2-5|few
TGTGCCAGCAGTCCACTCCCCTTCCAGCGGGAGGTTAGGGAGACCCAGTACTTC
CASSPLPFQREVRETQYF
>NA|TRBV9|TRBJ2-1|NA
TGTGCCAGCAGCGTTTTGGAGGGAGCGTACAATGAGCAGTTCTTC
CASSVLEGAYNEQFF
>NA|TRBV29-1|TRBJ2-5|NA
TGCAGCGCCGCAAAAGCCGGGACCCAAGAGACCCAGTACTTC
CSAAKAGTQETQYF
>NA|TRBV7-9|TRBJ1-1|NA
TGTGCCAGCAGTCCCCGACCGGGCGAAGCTTTCTTT
CASSPRPGEAFF
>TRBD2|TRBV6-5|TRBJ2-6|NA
TGTGCCAGCAGTTGGGGACTAGCGGGGTTCTCTGGGGCCAACGTCCTGACTTTC
CASSWGLAGFSGANVLTF
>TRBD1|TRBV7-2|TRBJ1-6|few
TGTGCCAGCAGCTTAGGGCCAGGGACAGGGAGCTCCTATAATTCACCCCTCCACTTT
CASSLGPGTGSSYNSPLHF
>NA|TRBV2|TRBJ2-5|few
TGTGCCAGCAGTGACTTACTAGGGACCCAGTACTTC
CASSDLLGTQYF
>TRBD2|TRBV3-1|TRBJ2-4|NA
TGTGCCAGCAGCCAAAGAACTAGCGGGAAAAACATTCAGTACTTC
CASSQRTSGKNIQYF
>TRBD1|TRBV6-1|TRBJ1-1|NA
TGTGCCAGCAGTAGGATTGGGACAGAGGACACTGAAGCTTTCTTT
CASSRIGTEDTEAFF
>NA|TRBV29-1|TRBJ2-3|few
TGCAGCGTTGGGACAGTCAAACCTGATCACTCAGATACGCAGTATTTT
CSVGTVKPDHSDTQYF
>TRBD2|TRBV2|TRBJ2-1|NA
TGTGCCAGCAGGGGCGGGGGAAATGAGCAGTTCTTC
CASRGGGNEQFF
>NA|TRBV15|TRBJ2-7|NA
TGTGCCACCAGGGAGCGAGATACCACCTACGAGCAGTACTTC
CATRERDTTYEQYF
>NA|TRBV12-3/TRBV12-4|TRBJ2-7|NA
TGTGCCAGCAGACACCGGTACGAGCAGTACTTC
CASRHRYEQYF